The rows below give T cell receptor beta chains drawn from one sample of a study of blood T cell repertoires in COVID-19. The method was immunoSEQ multiplex PCR; TCRdb's version includes in-frame clones alone and lacks a portion of them. The sample lists around 100,000 clones; roughly 90% were seen once. Material for sequencing was peripheral blood. These receptors all stem from a woman in her sixties with acute or convalescent COVID-19. The CDR3 runs from the conserved cysteine through the conserved F or W. Fields, in order: V gene, J gene, D gene, clone size, CDR3 DNA, CDR3 protein. D genes are given only for firm matches. Where a row states a size, it is once, few, many or the class of an expanded clone; other rows omit it.

TRBV7-3	TRBJ2-3	.	.	TGTGCCAGCAGCTTAGTCGGGATTAGCACAGATACGCAGTATTTT	CASSLVGISTDTQYF
TRBV6-5	TRBJ1-5	.	.	TGTGCCAGCAGCCTGAAGGTTGGGGGCTATCAGCCCCAGCATTTT	CASSLKVGGYQPQHF
TRBV27	TRBJ1-2	.	.	TGTGCCAGCAGTTCGACAGGCTATGGCTACACCTTC	CASSSTGYGYTF
TRBV10-2	TRBJ2-3	.	.	TGCGCCAGCAACCTCCGGACTGAGAGCACAGATACGCAGTATTTT	CASNLRTESTDTQYF
TRBV6-2/TRBV6-3	TRBJ1-1	TRBD1	.	TGTGCCAGCAGTTACTCGAAAGGCAGGGGGCCTACTGAAGCTTTCTTT	CASSYSKGRGPTEAFF
TRBV7-9	TRBJ1-1	.	.	TGTGCCAGCACCACGACAGCGAACACTGAAGCTTTCTTT	CASTTTANTEAFF
TRBV25-1	TRBJ2-3	TRBD1	.	TGTGCCAGCAGTGGGACAGGGCTATACACAGATACGCAGTATTTT	CASSGTGLYTDTQYF
TRBV19	TRBJ1-5	TRBD1	.	TGTGCCAGTGGACAGGTCAATAGCAATCAGCCCCAGCATTTT	CASGQVNSNQPQHF
TRBV9	TRBJ2-7	.	few	TGTGCCAGCAGCGCCTCGGCAGGGTTCTTATACGAGCAGTACTTC	CASSASAGFLYEQYF
TRBV29-1	TRBJ1-2	.	.	TGCAGCGTTGGGACTCTCTATGGCTACACCTTC	CSVGTLYGYTF
TRBV6-5	TRBJ2-7	TRBD1	.	TGTGCCAGCAGTTACTCACAGGGGGCCTCTTGGGAGCAGTACTTC	CASSYSQGASWEQYF
TRBV11-2	TRBJ1-1	TRBD1	.	TGTGCCAGCAGTCCCACAGGGGCGGCAGAAGCTTTCTTT	CASSPTGAAEAFF
TRBV27	TRBJ1-1	.	.	TGTGCCAGCAGTTCGTCGAGACAGTTTTTTCGAGCTTTCTTT	CASSSSRQFFRAFF
TRBV7-9	TRBJ1-2	TRBD1	.	TGTGCCAGCAGCCCACAGGGGTTCGTGGGCTACACCTTC	CASSPQGFVGYTF
TRBV19	TRBJ2-5	TRBD2	.	TGTGCCAGTAGTACGGGACTAGCGGGATCCCAAGAGACCCAGTACTTC	CASSTGLAGSQETQYF
TRBV5-1	TRBJ1-1	TRBD1	.	TGCGCCAGCAGCTTAACAGGGGCGAACACTGAAGCTTTCTTT	CASSLTGANTEAFF
TRBV3-1/TRBV3-2	TRBJ1-5	.	.	TGTGCCAGCAGCCAAGGAAGGCCAGGGCATCAGCCCCAGCATTTT	CASSQGRPGHQPQHF
TRBV6-5	TRBJ1-6	.	.	TGTGCCAGCAGTTACGGGTCAGCGTCTTTTTCACCCCTCCACTTT	CASSYGSASFSPLHF
TRBV29-1	TRBJ1-2	.	.	TGCAGCGCCCTAGCGGGTTATGGCTACACCTTC	CSALAGYGYTF
TRBV12-3/TRBV12-4	TRBJ1-2	TRBD1	.	TGTGCCAGCAGCCCCGGGACAGGCTATGGCTACACCTTC	CASSPGTGYGYTF
TRBV5-4	TRBJ2-1	.	.	TGTGCCAGCACCTTCCTAGAGGGATACAATGAGCAGTTCTTC	CASTFLEGYNEQFF
TRBV5-4	TRBJ1-1	TRBD1	.	TGTGCCAGCAGCTTGGACAGGGGGGTCACTGAAGCTTTCTTT	CASSLDRGVTEAFF
TRBV7-3	TRBJ2-1	TRBD2	once	TGTGCCAGCAGCCCACAAACTAGCGGATCTTACAATGAGCAGTTCTTC	CASSPQTSGSYNEQFF
TRBV7-2	TRBJ2-1	TRBD2	.	TGTGCCAGCAGCTTGAACCCGGGACTAGAGGCCTACAATGAGCAGTTCTTC	CASSLNPGLEAYNEQFF
TRBV7-9	TRBJ2-1	.	.	TGTGCCAGCAGCCCCCAGCGACCCTACAATGAGCAGTTCTTC	CASSPQRPYNEQFF
TRBV7-9	TRBJ1-1	.	.	TGTGCCAGCAGCTTGGGGGAGGGGACTGAAGCTTTCTTT	CASSLGEGTEAFF
TRBV3-1/TRBV3-2	TRBJ1-1	.	.	TGTGCCAGCAGCCAAGATCGGGGGGTTGAAGCTTTCTTT	CASSQDRGVEAFF
TRBV6-4	TRBJ2-1	TRBD1	.	TGTGCCAGCAGTGGTCGGCAGGGGGTGATTAATGAGCAGTTCTTC	CASSGRQGVINEQFF
TRBV6-5	TRBJ1-3	TRBD1	.	TGTGCCAGCAGTTACGGACAGGGGAGTGTTGGAAACACCATATATTTT	CASSYGQGSVGNTIYF
TRBV18	TRBJ2-2	.	.	TGTGCCAGCTCACCAGACTACCTGGAGCTGTTTTTT	CASSPDYLELFF
TRBV6-5	TRBJ2-4	.	.	TGTGCCAGCAGCACAGTACCTCTAGCCAAAAACATTCAGTACTTC	CASSTVPLAKNIQYF
TRBV2	TRBJ1-4	TRBD1	.	TGTGCCAGCACCATTGGGACAGGGAGTCGAAGCGAAAAACTGTTTTTT	CASTIGTGSRSEKLFF
TRBV4-1	TRBJ1-1	TRBD1	.	TGCGCCAGCAGCCGGGACAGGGGAATCGCGGACACTGAAGCTTTCTTT	CASSRDRGIADTEAFF
TRBV19	TRBJ1-4	TRBD1	.	TGTGCCAGTACTACAGGGGTATGGAGTGAAAAACTGTTTTTT	CASTTGVWSEKLFF
TRBV19	TRBJ1-2	TRBD1	once	TGTGCCAGTAGTATGGAATTACAGGGGTACTATGGCTACACCTTC	CASSMELQGYYGYTF
TRBV10-3	TRBJ2-3	TRBD2	few	TGTGCCATCAGTCGGCTAGCGGGAGGGACAGATACGCAGTATTTT	CAISRLAGGTDTQYF
TRBV29-1	TRBJ2-2	TRBD1	once	TGCAGCGTTGTCGGGCAGGGGGTCGGGGAGCTGTTTTTT	CSVVGQGVGELFF
TRBV11-3	TRBJ2-1	.	.	TGTGCCAGCAGCTTTCTCAGCTCCTACAATGAGCAGTTCTTC	CASSFLSSYNEQFF
TRBV7-3	TRBJ1-1	.	.	TGTGCCAGCAGCTCCCGGGGGGACACTGAAGCTTTCTTT	CASSSRGDTEAFF
TRBV14	TRBJ1-1	.	once	TGTGCCAGCAGCCAAGAATACAGCAGGTTGAACACTGAAGCTTTCTTT	CASSQEYSRLNTEAFF
TRBV3-1/TRBV3-2	TRBJ2-3	TRBD2	.	TGTGCCAGCAGCTCTCGGGGTAGCGGGACCTTTGGAAGCACAGATACGCAGTATTTT	CASSSRGSGTFGSTDTQYF
TRBV19	TRBJ2-2	.	.	TGTGCCAGTACCAGACACTTTAACACCGGGGAGCTGTTTTTT	CASTRHFNTGELFF
TRBV7-2	TRBJ1-2	.	.	TGTGCCAGCAGCTTAGATGGGGCAGGGATCGGCTACACCTTC	CASSLDGAGIGYTF
TRBV2	TRBJ2-7	TRBD1	.	TGTGCCATCGATGACAGGGCCTACGAGCAGTACTTC	CAIDDRAYEQYF
TRBV7-9	TRBJ1-2	.	.	TGTGCCAGCAGCTTCCCGCAGGGCCTTAACTATGGCTACACCTTC	CASSFPQGLNYGYTF
TRBV5-4	TRBJ2-4	.	.	TGTGCCAGCAGCTTGGAACTGGGGCGAGGCATTCAGTACTTC	CASSLELGRGIQYF
TRBV6-1	TRBJ2-1	TRBD2	.	TGTGCCAGCAGTGTGGGGACTAGCGGGAGGCCCCACAATGAGCAGTTCTTC	CASSVGTSGRPHNEQFF
TRBV3-1/TRBV3-2	TRBJ2-1	TRBD2	.	TGTGCCAGCAGCCGAGGGACTAGGGTCTATGAGCAGTTCTTC	CASSRGTRVYEQFF
TRBV4-1	TRBJ2-1	TRBD2	.	TGCGCCAGCAGCCAGCCTAGGGGAGGGCCTATCCATGAGCAGTTCTTC	CASSQPRGGPIHEQFF
TRBV28	TRBJ1-1	.	few	TGTGCCAGCAGTTTAATCGACAGGCTGAACACTGAAGCTTTCTTT	CASSLIDRLNTEAFF
TRBV10-3	TRBJ1-1	.	.	TGTGCCACCTTGCGTGGGGGCGGTCCCACTGAAGCTTTCTTT	CATLRGGGPTEAFF
TRBV27	TRBJ2-1	TRBD2	once	TGTGCCAGCAGTGGCTCATGGGCGGGAGTGAGTAATGAGCAGTTCTTC	CASSGSWAGVSNEQFF
TRBV11-3	TRBJ1-1	.	.	TGTGCCAGCAGCTTAGTTTCTAGGAACACTGAAGCTTTCTTT	CASSLVSRNTEAFF